This T cell receptor (beta chain) was observed in a study of naive and memory T cell subsets. Findings and limits, study-wide: Each distinct alpha or beta sequence counts as one clonotype.

Per the germline V gene, CDR1 is SGHRS and CDR2 is YFSETQ. This CDR3 has 17 amino acids. The J segment lost 1 base and the V segment lost 2 bases, leaving 10 bases of the junction unmatched. A note on this clonotype: Its antigen is as yet unknown.

After the first PCR, alpha and beta chain libraries were processed separately. After CD4 positive bead selection, the CD4-negative fraction gave CD8 T cells. The beta constant-region primer was an equimolar mix of two oligonucleotides covering TRBC1 and TRBC2. Ligated cDNA was amplified by four rounds of PCR with nested alpha and beta constant-region primers and SP2. A 12-nucleotide UMI and the SP2 primer were added to the cDNA 3' end by oligonucleotide ligation. TCRdb redid the calling of the UMI-ligation and nested PCR reads with MiXCR, one entry per CDR3 protein. The table lists 95,000 to 150,000 distinct CDR3 sequences, roughly 32% of them singletons.

The sequenced sample consisted of central memory CD4+ T cells from blood. The J gene is TRBJ1-1, the V gene TRBV5-1, with 8 bases aligning to TRBD1. The TCR comes from a human donor in good health. The CDR3 bases are TGCGCCAGCAGCTTCTTTCGCGGGGGACAGGCGAACACTGAAGCTTTCTTT. It is translated as CASSFFRGGQANTEAFF.